This TCR beta chain is drawn from a study of blood T cell repertoires in COVID-19. Looking at the study overall: Some COVID-19 samples were acute and others convalescent; all came from the United States, Italy and Spain. Nucleic acid was either cDNA or gDNA, and it came from T cells, B-cell-depleted T cells, or PBMCs.

This clone was recorded once. Germline CDR1 SGHNT, CDR2 YENEEA. The CDR3 loop spans 15 amino acids. V lost 5 bases and J lost 4; bases outside the gene matches: 8. Per the study methods: Cell counts per sample came from amplifying reference gene primers. Sequencing was performed with immunoSEQ multiplex PCR; in TCRdb, only in-frame clones are kept and a portion is missing. V, J and clone size are taken as reported in that table, and D and trimming were inferred from the DNA itself. The sample has some 56,000 clones; around 80% are singletons. Sequencing input: peripheral blood. The chain carries TRBV11-3 and TRBJ2-7; 10 bases are shared with TRBD2. The TCR comes from a woman older than 75 with acute or convalescent COVID-19. This CDR3 is CASSRLAGGIYEQYF. CDR3 nucleotides: TGTGCCAGCAGCCGATTAGCGGGGGGAATTTACGAGCAGTACTTC.